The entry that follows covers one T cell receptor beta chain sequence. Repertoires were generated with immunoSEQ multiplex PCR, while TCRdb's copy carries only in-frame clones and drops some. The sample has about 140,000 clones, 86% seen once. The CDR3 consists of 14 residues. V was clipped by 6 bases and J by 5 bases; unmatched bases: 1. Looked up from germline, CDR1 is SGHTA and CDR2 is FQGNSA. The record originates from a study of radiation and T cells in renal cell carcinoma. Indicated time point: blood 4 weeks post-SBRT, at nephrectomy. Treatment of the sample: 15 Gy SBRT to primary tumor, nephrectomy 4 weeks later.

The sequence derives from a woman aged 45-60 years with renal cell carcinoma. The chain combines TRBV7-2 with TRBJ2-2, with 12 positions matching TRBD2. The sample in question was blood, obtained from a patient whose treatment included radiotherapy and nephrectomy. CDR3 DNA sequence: TGTGCCAGCAGTGGGACTAGCGGGACCGGGGAGCTGTTTTTT. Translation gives CASSGTSGTGELFF.